These T cell receptor beta chains were read from a single sample in a study of cytomegalovirus exposure and HLA in healthy donors. Repertoires were generated with immunoSEQ multiplex PCR, while TCRdb's copy carries only in-frame clones and drops some. Of around 130,000 clones listed, around 70% are singletons. The sample comprised PBMCs. These receptors were obtained from a man aged 35 to 55 in good health and CMV-seropositive. The CDR3 runs from the conserved cysteine through the conserved F or W. The D gene is left open where the match is weak. Some rows have no size entry. The others give once, few or many, or a class for an expanded clone.

>TRBV5-4|-|many|TRBJ1-4
TGTGCCAGCAGCCGGAGGGATGAAGAAAAACTGTTTTTT
CASSRRDEEKLFF
>TRBV28|-|-|TRBJ1-2
TGTGCCAGCAGTTGGTTACAGTATGGCTACACCTTC
CASSWLQYGYTF
>TRBV11-1|-|-|TRBJ1-1
TGTGCCAGCAGCACGACAGGCAGCCTGGTCACTGAAGCTTTCTTT
CASSTTGSLVTEAFF
>TRBV6-5|TRBD2|-|TRBJ2-2
TGTGCCAGCAGTTACCTAGCGGGTCAGAACACCGGGGAGCTGTTTTTT
CASSYLAGQNTGELFF
>TRBV19|TRBD1|-|TRBJ1-1
TGTGCCAGTAGTATTAGACAGGGGGAAGCTTTCTTT
CASSIRQGEAFF
>TRBV30|TRBD2|-|TRBJ2-7
TGTGCCTGGAGTGTAACGGGGGGAAGCTCCTACGAGCAGTACTTC
CAWSVTGGSSYEQYF
>TRBV14|-|few|TRBJ1-1
TGTGCCAGCAGCCAAGATTTGGGGCCGCAGGACAACACTGAAGCTTTCTTT
CASSQDLGPQDNTEAFF
>TRBV28|TRBD1|-|TRBJ2-7
TGTGCCAGCAGTGAATCCCGGGACAGGGGTTGGCAGTACTTC
CASSESRDRGWQYF
>TRBV5-6|TRBD1|once|TRBJ1-5
TGTGCCAGCAGTCTGGCAGGGGGGAGCAATCAGCCCCAGCATTTT
CASSLAGGSNQPQHF
>TRBV15|-|few|TRBJ2-7
TGTGCCACCAGCAGAGGTAACTACGAGCAGTACTTC
CATSRGNYEQYF
>TRBV28|-|-|TRBJ1-5
TGTGCCAGCAGTCCCCAGGCCGGGGGCAATCAGCCCCAGCATTTT
CASSPQAGGNQPQHF
>TRBV5-6|TRBD2|once|TRBJ2-1
TGTGCCAGCAGCTTACGGACTAGCGGGATTTACAATGAGCAGTTCTTC
CASSLRTSGIYNEQFF
>TRBV5-1|TRBD1|-|TRBJ2-1
TGCGCCAGCAGCAGAGGCGGACAGGGGGCAGGGGATGAGCAGTTCTTC
CASSRGGQGAGDEQFF
>TRBV5-1|-|few|TRBJ2-1
TGCGCCAGCAGCTTGAGTAGCGGACTTACCTACAATGAGCAGTTCTTC
CASSLSSGLTYNEQFF
>TRBV5-1|-|-|TRBJ1-6
TGCGCCAGCAGCTTGGTTGCTAACTATAATTCACCCCTCCACTTT
CASSLVANYNSPLHF
>TRBV5-6|-|few|TRBJ2-1
TGTGCCAGCAGCCCCTCCCTGGGGGCAAATGAGCAGTTCTTC
CASSPSLGANEQFF
>TRBV18|TRBD1|-|TRBJ1-1
TGTGCCAGCTCCCGGGAACAGGGGGCTGAAGCTTTCTTT
CASSREQGAEAFF
>TRBV6-1|TRBD2|-|TRBJ2-3
TGTGCCAGCAGTGACCTAGCGGGAGGGGTCACAGATACGCAGTATTTT
CASSDLAGGVTDTQYF
>TRBV7-9|TRBD1|-|TRBJ1-1
TGTTCCAGCAGCCTGAGTACAGGGGACGCTTTCTTT
CSSSLSTGDAFF
>TRBV5-1|TRBD1|-|TRBJ1-4
TGCGCCAGCAGCCCGACGGGACAGGGCGGGAATGAAAAACTGTTTTTT
CASSPTGQGGNEKLFF
>TRBV19|TRBD2|-|TRBJ2-3
TGTGCCAGTAGTATCCCCCCCCTAGCGGGACACACAGATACGCAGTATTTT
CASSIPPLAGHTDTQYF
>TRBV19|TRBD1|-|TRBJ2-7
TGTGCTTCTAGCAGGGACAGGTTCTACGAGCAGTACTTC
CASSRDRFYEQYF
>TRBV6-6|TRBD1|few|TRBJ2-2
TGTGCCAGCAGTTGGGGACAGGGAGTTTGGGAGCTGTTTTTT
CASSWGQGVWELFF
>TRBV18|TRBD1|-|TRBJ2-7
TGTGCCAGCTCACCACTAATCCCCGGGACAGGGACCTACGAGCAGTACTTC
CASSPLIPGTGTYEQYF
>TRBV5-1|-|-|TRBJ1-4
TGCGCCAGCAGCTTTCAGGGTCCTGCAACTAATGAAAAACTGTTTTTT
CASSFQGPATNEKLFF
>TRBV19|-|-|TRBJ1-2
TGTGCCAGTAGTATAAGACTGGGTGGCTACACCTTC
CASSIRLGGYTF
>TRBV5-8|TRBD1|-|TRBJ1-3
TGTGCCAGCAGCTACGGACAGGGAGGCTCTGGAAACACCATATATTTT
CASSYGQGGSGNTIYF
>TRBV2|TRBD1|-|TRBJ2-6
TGTGCCACCGGCTCCGGGACAGGAAGCTCTGGGGCCAACGTCCTGACTTTC
CATGSGTGSSGANVLTF
>TRBV15|TRBD1|-|TRBJ1-4
TGTGCCACCAGCAGACCCGGACAGGGAGGGGAAAAACTGTTTTTT
CATSRPGQGGEKLFF
>TRBV2|TRBD1|-|TRBJ1-1
TGTGCCAGCGGACGGGGACAGGGGAACACTGAAGCTTTCTTT
CASGRGQGNTEAFF
>TRBV10-1|TRBD1|-|TRBJ2-2
TGCGCCAGCAGAGGGACAGGCAACGGGGAGCTGTTTTTT
CASRGTGNGELFF
>TRBV6-6|-|-|TRBJ1-6
TGTGCCAGCAGTTCCCGTAATTCACCCCTCCACTTT
CASSSRNSPLHF
>TRBV4-1|TRBD1|-|TRBJ2-5
TGCGCCAGCAGCCAAGAAGGACAGGGCCAAGAGACCCAGTACTTC
CASSQEGQGQETQYF
>TRBV15|TRBD2|-|TRBJ2-1
TGTGCCACCAGCTACCGACTAGCGGGAGGCCCCGAGTCGGACAATGAGCAGTTCTTC
CATSYRLAGGPESDNEQFF
>TRBV6-6|TRBD1|once|TRBJ1-3
TGTGCCAGCAGTTCTAGGGACAGGGTCAAGGGAAACACCATATATTTT
CASSSRDRVKGNTIYF
>TRBV7-6|-|-|TRBJ2-5
TGTGCCAGCAGCCAGGGGCCAGAGACCCAGTACTTC
CASSQGPETQYF
>TRBV21-1|-|-|TRBJ2-3
TGTGCCAGCAGCAAAGCCACCGGGCCCCGGGAGGCAGATACGCAGTATTTT
CASSKATGPREADTQYF
>TRBV27|TRBD1|-|TRBJ1-2
TGTGCCAGCAGTTTAGGGACAGGGGGCCGTGGCGACTATGGCTACACCTTC
CASSLGTGGRGDYGYTF
>TRBV12-5|-|-|TRBJ1-3
TGTGCTAGTGGTTTGGGGACACAAGGAAACACCATATATTTT
CASGLGTQGNTIYF
>TRBV10-2|TRBD2|once|TRBJ2-7
TGCGCCAGCAGTGGTCAGACTAGCGGTTCCTACGAGCAGTACTTC
CASSGQTSGSYEQYF
>TRBV27|TRBD2|few|TRBJ2-7
TGTGCCAGCAGTCCGTCCAAGACTAGCGGGGTATCCTACGAGCAGTACTTC
CASSPSKTSGVSYEQYF
>TRBV7-9|-|-|TRBJ2-1
TGTTCCAGCAGCCAAAGTGGCGGGGCCCGCTACAATGAGCAGTTCTTC
CSSSQSGGARYNEQFF
>TRBV5-4|-|-|TRBJ1-1
TGTGCCAGCAGCTTGGCCAGGAACACTGAAGCTTTCTTT
CASSLARNTEAFF
>TRBV30|-|-|TRBJ2-1
TGTGCCTGGAGTGGCGGGAATGAGCAGTTCTTC
CAWSGGNEQFF
>TRBV28|TRBD1|-|TRBJ2-4
TGTGCCAGCAGCAGAACCGGGACAGGGAGGAACATTCAGTACTTC
CASSRTGTGRNIQYF
>TRBV29-1|-|-|TRBJ1-4
TGCAGCGTTTTATCTGATGAAAAACTGTTTTTT
CSVLSDEKLFF
>TRBV29-1|-|-|TRBJ1-5
TGCAGCGTTCGAGTTACAGGTAGCAATCAGCCCCAGCATTTT
CSVRVTGSNQPQHF
>TRBV14|TRBD1|few|TRBJ2-7
TGTGCCAGCAGCCAAGAGAGGACAGGGGTTACGGGCCTTACGGGGCAGTACTTC
CASSQERTGVTGLTGQYF
>TRBV25-1|-|-|TRBJ2-7
TGTGCCAGCAGTGGAGTTGCGATTTGGTACTTC
CASSGVAIWYF
>TRBV27|TRBD1|once|TRBJ2-2
TGTGCCAGCAGTTTAGCGGGACAGGGTAACACCGGGGAGCTGTTTTTT
CASSLAGQGNTGELFF
>TRBV6-4|-|-|TRBJ1-5
TGTGCCAGCAGTGAACAGAGCAATCAGCCCCAGCATTTT
CASSEQSNQPQHF
>TRBV28|-|few|TRBJ2-4
TGTGCCAGCAGTTTGACAGGTCTATTGGGCATTCAGTACTTC
CASSLTGLLGIQYF
>TRBV6-1|-|few|TRBJ1-4
TGTGCCAGCAGGAGGAGACAGATTAATGAAAAACTGTTTTTT
CASRRRQINEKLFF
>TRBV5-1|-|-|TRBJ1-3
TGCGCCAGTCGGACAGACACTTTCGGGAACACCATATATTTT
CASRTDTFGNTIYF
>TRBV5-1|TRBD1|-|TRBJ2-7
TGCGCCAGTACGGAAGGGACAGGGCAATACGAGCAGTACTTC
CASTEGTGQYEQYF
>TRBV7-9|-|-|TRBJ1-1
TGTGCCAGCAGCTTAGCTGGGACAAAGAACACTGAAGCTTTCTTT
CASSLAGTKNTEAFF
>TRBV5-6|TRBD2|-|TRBJ2-3
TGTGCCAGCAGCTTCCTACTAGCGGGAGGGGATACGCAGTATTTT
CASSFLLAGGDTQYF
>TRBV19|-|-|TRBJ1-5
TGTGCCAGTAGTATAGGTTCGGCACGGGTACAGCCCCAGCATTTT
CASSIGSARVQPQHF
>TRBV5-1|-|once|TRBJ2-5
TGCGCCAGCAGCGGAGGGTCTTACCAAGAGACCCAGTACTTC
CASSGGSYQETQYF